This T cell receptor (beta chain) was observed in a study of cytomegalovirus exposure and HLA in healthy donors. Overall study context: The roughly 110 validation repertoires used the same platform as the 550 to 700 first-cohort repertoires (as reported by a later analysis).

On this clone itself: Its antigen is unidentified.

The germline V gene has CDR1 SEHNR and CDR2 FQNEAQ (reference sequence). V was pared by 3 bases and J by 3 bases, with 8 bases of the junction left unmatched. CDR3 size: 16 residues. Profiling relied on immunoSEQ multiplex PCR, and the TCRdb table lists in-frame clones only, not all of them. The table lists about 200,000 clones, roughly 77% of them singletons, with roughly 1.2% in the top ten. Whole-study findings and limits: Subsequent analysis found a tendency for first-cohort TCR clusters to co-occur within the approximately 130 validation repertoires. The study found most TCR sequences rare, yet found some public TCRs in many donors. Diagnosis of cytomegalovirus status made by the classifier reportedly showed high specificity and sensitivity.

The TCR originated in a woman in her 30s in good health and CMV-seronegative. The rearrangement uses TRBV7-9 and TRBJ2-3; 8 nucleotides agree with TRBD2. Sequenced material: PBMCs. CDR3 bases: TGTGCCAGCAGCTTCCCCCTACGGGAGGGAACAGATACGCAGTATTTT. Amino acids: CASSFPLREGTDTQYF.